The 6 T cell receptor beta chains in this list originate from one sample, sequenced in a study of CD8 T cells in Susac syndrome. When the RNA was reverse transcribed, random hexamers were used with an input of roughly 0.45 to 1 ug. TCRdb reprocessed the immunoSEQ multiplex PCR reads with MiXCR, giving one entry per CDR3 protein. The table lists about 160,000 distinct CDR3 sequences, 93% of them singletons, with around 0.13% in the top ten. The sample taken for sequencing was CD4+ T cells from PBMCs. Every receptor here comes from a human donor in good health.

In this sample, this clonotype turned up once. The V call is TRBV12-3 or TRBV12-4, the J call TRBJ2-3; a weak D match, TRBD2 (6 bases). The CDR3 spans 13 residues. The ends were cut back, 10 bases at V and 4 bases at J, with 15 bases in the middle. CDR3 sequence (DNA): TGTGCCACCGCGGGACTCCCTCCAGATACGCAGTATTTT. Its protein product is CATAGLPPDTQYF.

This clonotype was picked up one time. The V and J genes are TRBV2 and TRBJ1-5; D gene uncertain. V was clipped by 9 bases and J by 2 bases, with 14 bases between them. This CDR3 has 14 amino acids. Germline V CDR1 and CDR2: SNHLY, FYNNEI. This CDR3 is CASSSYLGNQPQHF. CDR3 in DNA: TGTGCCAGTTCCAGCTACTTGGGCAATCAGCCCCAGCATTTT.

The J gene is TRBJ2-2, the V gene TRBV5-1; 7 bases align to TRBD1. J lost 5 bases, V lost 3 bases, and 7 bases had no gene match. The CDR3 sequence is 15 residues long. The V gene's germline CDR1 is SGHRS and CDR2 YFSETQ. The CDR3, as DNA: TGCGCCAGCAGCTGGACAGGTGGAGGTACCGGGGAGCTGTTTTTT. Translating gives CASSWTGGGTGELFF.

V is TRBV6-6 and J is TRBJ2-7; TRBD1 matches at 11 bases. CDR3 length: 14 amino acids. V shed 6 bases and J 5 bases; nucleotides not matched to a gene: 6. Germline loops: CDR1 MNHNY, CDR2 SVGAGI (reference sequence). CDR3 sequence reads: CASRPGQGANEQYF. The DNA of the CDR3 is TGTGCCAGCAGACCCGGACAGGGGGCGAACGAGCAGTACTTC.

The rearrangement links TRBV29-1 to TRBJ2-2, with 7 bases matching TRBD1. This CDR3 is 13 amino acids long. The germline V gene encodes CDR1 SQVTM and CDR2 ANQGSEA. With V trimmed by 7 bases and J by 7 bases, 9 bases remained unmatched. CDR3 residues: CSAKTGKNGELFF. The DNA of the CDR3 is TGCAGCGCTAAGACAGGGAAGAACGGGGAGCTGTTTTTT.

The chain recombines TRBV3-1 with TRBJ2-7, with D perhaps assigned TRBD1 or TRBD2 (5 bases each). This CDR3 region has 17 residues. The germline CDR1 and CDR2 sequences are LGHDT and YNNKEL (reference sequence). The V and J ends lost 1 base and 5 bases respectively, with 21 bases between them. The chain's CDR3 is CASSQGWGYFQGHEQYF. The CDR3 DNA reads TGTGCCAGCAGCCAAGGGTGGGGGTATTTCCAGGGCCACGAGCAGTACTTC.